The 16 T cell receptor beta chains below come from one sample, sequenced in a study of blood T cell repertoires in COVID-19. Profiled with immunoSEQ multiplex PCR; TCRdb holds only in-frame clones, not every one. The sample records some 45,000 clones, around 79% being singletons. Material: peripheral blood. These receptors came from a human donor in a cohort sampled during active COVID-19.

This rearrangement joins TRBV11-2 to TRBJ2-7, with TRBD1 matching over 11 bases. The CDR3 extends over 16 amino acids. With V trimmed by 1 base and J by 1 base, 3 bases remained unmatched. Germline CDR1 reads SGHAT; CDR2 reads FQNNGV. The CDR3 sequence is CASSLVGQGASYEQYF. The CDR3 coding sequence is TGTGCCAGCAGCTTAGTAGGACAGGGGGCGTCCTACGAGCAGTACTTC.

This clone appeared once. The CDR3 here is CASSSGRAWETQYF. The DNA of the CDR3 is TGTGCCAGTAGTAGCGGGAGGGCCTGGGAGACCCAGTACTTC. The chain has TRBV19 and TRBJ2-5; 9 nucleotides agree with TRBD2. CDR1 LNHDA and CDR2 SQIVND come from the germline V gene (reference sequence). The CDR3 is made up of 14 amino acids. V lost 4 bases, J lost 5 bases, and 5 bases stayed unmatched.

The V gene is TRBV3-1 (or the pseudogene TRBV3-2), the J gene TRBJ2-2; 7 positions match TRBD2. Germline V lookup: CDR1 LGHDT, CDR2 YNNKEL (reference sequence). Unmatched junction bases numbered 1, after V lost 0 bases and J lost 0 bases. There are 16 residues in the CDR3. CDR3 bases: TGTGCCAGCAGCCAAGACCTAGCGGCGAACACCGGGGAGCTGTTTTTT. Translating gives CASSQDLAANTGELFF.

The table lists this clone with a count of one. The chain couples TRBV5-4 to TRBJ2-1; 8 nucleotides agree with TRBD1. This CDR3 spans 16 amino acids. The junction had 15 bases not matched to a gene; V was cut back by 4 bases and J by 9 bases. Germline assignment: CDR1 SGHNT and CDR2 YYREEE (reference sequence). CDR3 DNA sequence: TGTGCCAGCAGCCCTATGGACAGGGCTGGGAGTGGTGAGCAGTTCTTC. It yields the protein CASSPMDRAGSGEQFF. Together with reference TRBV5-4 and TRBJ2-1, the CDR3 gives the full variable domain: ETGVTQSPTHLIKTRGQQVTLRCSSQSGHNTVSWYQQALGQGPQFIFQYYREEENGRGNFPPRFSGLQFPNYSSELNVNALELDDSALYLCASSPMDRAGSGEQFFGPGTRLTVL.

This clone was counted a single time. The DNA of the CDR3 is TGTGCCAGTAGTACCCTCTATAGCGGGAACACAGATACGCAGTATTTT. This encodes CASSTLYSGNTDTQYF. The genes are TRBV19 and TRBJ2-3, with TRBD2 matching 8 bases. The CDR3 consists of 16 residues. V gave up 4 bases and J gave up 2 bases; unmatched junction bases: 8. The germline V gene encodes CDR1 LNHDA and CDR2 SQIVND (reference sequence).

The CDR3 loop reads CASVDRGNTEAFF. DNA for the CDR3: TGTGCCAGCGTTGACAGGGGAAACACTGAAGCTTTCTTT. The V and J genes are TRBV6-5 and TRBJ1-1; 8 positions match TRBD1. The CDR3 consists of 13 residues. CDR1 MNHEY and CDR2 SVGAGI come from the germline V gene. Losses at the gene ends were 8 bases for V and 2 bases for J; bases not matched to a gene: 4.

The V call is TRBV6-5, the J call TRBJ1-2, with 10 bases matching TRBD1. The CDR3 runs 15 residues. V was clipped by 5 bases and J by 5 bases; unmatched bases: 8. Germline assignment: CDR1 MNHEY and CDR2 SVGAGI. Written as DNA, the CDR3 is TGTGCCAGCAGTCCTCGACAGGGGGCAGGGTATGGCTACACCTTC. Its protein product is CASSPRQGAGYGYTF.

The chain is built from TRBV4-2 and TRBJ1-1, with D perhaps matching TRBD1 (5 bases). Germline V gene lookup returns CDR1 LGHNA and CDR2 YNFKEQ. The germline V and J ends were trimmed by 0 bases and 7 bases, with 15 bases remaining between them. This CDR3 is 15 amino acids long. The CDR3 loop is CASSQDSGPGGEAFF. In DNA form, the CDR3 reads TGTGCCAGCAGCCAAGATTCGGGACCCGGGGGTGAAGCTTTCTTT.

V is TRBV7-2 and J is TRBJ1-2, with TRBD1 identical over 9 bases. Germline loops: CDR1 SGHTA, CDR2 FQGNSA. Losses at the gene ends were 1 base for V and 4 bases for J; bases not matched to a gene: 4. CDR3 size: 15 residues. The CDR3 spells CASSLGDREGYGYTF. The CDR3 DNA follows: TGTGCCAGCAGCTTAGGGGACAGGGAGGGCTATGGCTACACCTTC.

The genes are TRBV19 and TRBJ2-1, with D unresolved. The CDR3 runs to 11 residues. CDR1 and CDR2 from the germline V gene are LNHDA and SQIVND (reference sequence). V shed 9 bases and J shed 4 bases, with 7 bases lying between them. CDR3 amino acids: CASPSYNEQFF. CDR3 DNA: TGTGCCAGCCCCAGTTACAATGAGCAGTTCTTC.

The chain couples TRBV19 to TRBJ2-1, with a tentative D call TRBD2 (5 bases). This CDR3 contains 15 residues. Trimming removed 3 bases from V and 1 base from J, with 10 bases in between. CDR1 is LNHDA, CDR2 SQIVND, per germline (reference sequence). The CDR3 DNA is TGTGCCAGTAGTATCCTCAGCGGTTCCTACAATGAGCAGTTCTTC. Translating it yields CASSILSGSYNEQFF.

The chain links TRBV27 to TRBJ2-7; no clear D gene. The CDR3 is 15 amino acids. Trimming took off 8 bases at V and 1 base at J, with 18 bases between the two ends. The germline gives CDR1 MNHEY, CDR2 SMNVEV (reference sequence). Written as DNA, the CDR3 is TGTGCCAGCCGACCGTGGTCTCAGGCTTCCTACGAGCAGTACTTC. Translation gives CASRPWSQASYEQYF.

The chain recombines TRBV7-2 with TRBJ2-3; weak D call: TRBD2 (5 bases). Germline V CDR1 and CDR2: SGHTA, FQGNSA. With 7 bases removed from V and 5 bases from J, the gap between germline ends came to 19 bases. The CDR3 is 15 amino acids. The CDR3 loop is CASTPGVSLVDTQYF. DNA for the CDR3: TGTGCCAGCACCCCCGGGGTTAGTTTGGTAGATACGCAGTATTTT.

The chain combines TRBV6-5 with TRBJ2-4; a possible D gene is TRBD2 (7 bases). V was pared by 4 bases and J by 5 bases, with 12 bases between. Germline-derived CDR1 and CDR2 are MNHEY and SVGAGI. The CDR3 totals 14 residues. The CDR3 spells CASSWGGGQNIQYF. CDR3 bases: TGTGCCAGCAGTTGGGGGGGCGGTCAAAACATTCAGTACTTC.

The V gene is TRBV5-4, the J gene TRBJ2-3, with 8 bases lining up with TRBD1. Trimming at V came to 4 bases and at J to 1 base, leaving 5 bases not matched to a gene. CDR1 and CDR2 from the germline V gene are SGHNT and YYREEE (reference sequence). This CDR3 comprises 15 residues. CDR3 amino acids: CASSQEGQGTDTQYF. The CDR3, as DNA: TGTGCCAGCAGCCAAGAGGGACAGGGCACAGATACGCAGTATTTT.

The chain recombines TRBV23-1 with TRBJ2-1; TRBD2 agrees at 14 bases. Being an ORF, TRBV23-1 has a function that is uncertain. V was clipped by 3 bases and J by 5 bases; unmatched bases: 9. The CDR3 is made up of 18 amino acids. The CDR3 protein is CASSHGTSGRGYDNEQFF. CDR3 in DNA: TGCGCCAGCAGTCATGGGACTAGCGGGAGAGGCTACGACAATGAGCAGTTCTTC.